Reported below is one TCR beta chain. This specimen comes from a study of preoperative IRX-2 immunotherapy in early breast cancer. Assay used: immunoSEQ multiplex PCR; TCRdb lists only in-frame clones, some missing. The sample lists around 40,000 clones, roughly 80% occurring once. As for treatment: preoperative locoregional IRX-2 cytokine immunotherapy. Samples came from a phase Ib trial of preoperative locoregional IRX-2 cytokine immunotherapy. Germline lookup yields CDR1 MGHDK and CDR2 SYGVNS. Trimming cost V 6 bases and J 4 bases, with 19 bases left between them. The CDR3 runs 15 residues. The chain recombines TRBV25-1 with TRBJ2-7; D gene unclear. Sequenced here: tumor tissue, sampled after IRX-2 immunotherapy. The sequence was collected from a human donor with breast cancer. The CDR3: CASSLRLGRKYEQYF. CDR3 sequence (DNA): TGTGCCAGCAGCCTTCGCCTCGGCAGGAAATACGAGCAGTACTTC.